The source of this TCR beta chain is a study of blood T cell repertoires in COVID-19. Study-level information: Some COVID-19 samples were acute and others convalescent; all came from the United States, Italy and Spain.

Profiled with immunoSEQ multiplex PCR; TCRdb holds only in-frame clones, not every one. The repertoire holds around 160,000 clones, with roughly 83% as singletons. From germline, CDR1 is MNHEY and CDR2 SMNVEV (reference sequence). There are 14 residues in the CDR3. The V end lost 1 base, the J end lost 1 base, and 8 bases lay between the germline ends. Participant ages covered roughly 18 to 89 years across about two dozen US areas. The sample comprised PBMCs or T cells enriched from blood (not recorded which). The rearrangement uses TRBV27 and TRBJ2-7; D gene uncertain. The clonotype originates from a woman between 55 and 75 years old who had recovered from COVID-19. CDR3 DNA sequence: TGTGCCAGCAGTTTATTGCCGGAGTCCTACGAGCAGTACTTC. This gives the protein CASSLLPESYEQYF.